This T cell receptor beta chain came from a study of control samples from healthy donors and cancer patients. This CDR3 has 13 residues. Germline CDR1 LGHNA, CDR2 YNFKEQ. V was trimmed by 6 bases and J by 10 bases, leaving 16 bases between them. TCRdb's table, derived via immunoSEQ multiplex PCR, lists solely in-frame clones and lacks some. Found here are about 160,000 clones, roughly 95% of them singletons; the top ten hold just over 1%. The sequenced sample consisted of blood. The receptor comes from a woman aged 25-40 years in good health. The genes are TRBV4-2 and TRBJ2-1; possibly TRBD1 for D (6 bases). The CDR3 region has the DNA TGTGCCAGCAGTCCTACAGGGACAAGCGAGCAGTTCTTC. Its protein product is CASSPTGTSEQFF.